This entry lists 26 T cell receptor beta chains sequenced from one sample in a study of TIL therapy for anti-PD-1-resistant metastatic lung cancer. This sample's time point: pre-treatment sample, taken before nivolumab and TIL therapy. The libraries were made with immunoSEQ v3. Sequencing used immunoSEQ multiplex PCR; TCRdb keeps in-frame clones, though not all of them. The sample has about 60,000 clones, about 69% seen once. This specimen consisted of blood, obtained at baseline. These receptors were obtained from a person aged 30 to 80 with non-small cell lung cancer.

The chain is built from TRBV28 and TRBJ2-3, with TRBD2 matching 11 bases. Germline trimming cut 4 bases from V and 5 bases from J; bases unmatched to any gene: 8. From germline, CDR1 is MDHEN and CDR2 SYDVKM. This CDR3 is 16 amino acids long. The CDR3 sequence is CASSSFSGRVGDTQYF. CDR3 nucleotide sequence: TGTGCCAGCAGTTCTTTTAGCGGGAGGGTTGGAGATACGCAGTATTTT. The full variable domain, in which reference TRBV28 and TRBJ2-3 provide the parts outside the CDR3, is DVKVTQSSRYLVKRTGEKVFLECVQDMDHENMFWYRQDPGLGLRLIYFSYDVKMKEKGDIPEGYSVSREKKERFSLILESASTNQTSMYLCASSSFSGRVGDTQYFGPGTRLTVL.

This chain joins TRBV7-9 and TRBJ2-1, with 12 bases matching TRBD2. This CDR3 has 18 residues. Trimming took 4 bases from V and 0 from J; bases not matched to a gene: 7. The germline V gene encodes CDR1 SEHNR and CDR2 FQNEAQ (reference sequence). As DNA, the CDR3 is TGTGCCAGCAGCTCCACCCGGACTAGCGGGAACTCCTACAATGAGCAGTTCTTC. As protein: CASSSTRTSGNSYNEQFF.

The rearrangement links TRBV5-1 to TRBJ2-7; 8 nucleotides match TRBD2. This CDR3 contains 14 residues. V dropped 0 bases and J dropped 5; count of bases not matched to a gene: 4. Germline CDR1 reads SGHRS; CDR2 reads YFSETQ. CDR3: CASSLVAGPHEQYF. Here the CDR3 DNA reads TGCGCCAGCAGCTTGGTAGCGGGACCTCACGAGCAGTACTTC. The full variable domain, its missing parts supplied by reference TRBV5-1 and TRBJ2-7, is KAGVTQTPRYLIKTRGQQVTLSCSPISGHRSVSWYQQTPGQGLQFLFEYFSETQRNKGNFPGRFSGRQFSNSRSEMNVSTLELGDSALYLCASSLVAGPHEQYFGPGTRLTVT.

This clone has just one count. CDR3 sequence (DNA): TGCGCCAGCAGCTTGAGTGTGAACACTGAAGCTTTCTTT. It yields the protein CASSLSVNTEAFF. The chain employs TRBV5-1 and TRBJ1-1; D is undetermined. Germline-derived CDR1 and CDR2 are SGHRS and YFSETQ. CDR3 size: 13 residues. Trimming cost V 1 base and J 0 bases, with 4 bases left between them. The full variable domain, completed using reference TRBV5-1 and TRBJ1-1, is KAGVTQTPRYLIKTRGQQVTLSCSPISGHRSVSWYQQTPGQGLQFLFEYFSETQRNKGNFPGRFSGRQFSNSRSEMNVSTLELGDSALYLCASSLSVNTEAFFGQGTRLTVV.

The V call is TRBV6-5, the J call TRBJ1-2, with D unclear. The CDR3 sequence is 13 residues long. The V end lost 3 bases, the J end lost 3 bases, and 8 bases lay between the germline ends. CDR1 and CDR2 from the germline V gene are MNHEY and SVGAGI. CDR3: CASSYSADYGYTF. The CDR3 bases are TGTGCCAGCAGTTATTCGGCAGACTATGGCTACACCTTC.

The chain uses TRBV4-1 and TRBJ2-1; 7 nucleotides agree with TRBD2. CDR3 length: 14 amino acids. V was pared by 7 bases and J by 1 base, with 4 bases of the junction left unmatched. From germline, CDR1 is MGHRA and CDR2 YSYEKL. The CDR3 reads CASTPGGSYNEQFF. In nucleotides, the CDR3 is TGCGCCAGCACCCCGGGGGGTTCCTACAATGAGCAGTTCTTC.

The chain links TRBV7-2 to TRBJ2-7, with D possibly called TRBD1 or TRBD2 (5 bases each). V was pared by 5 bases and J by 2 bases, with 16 bases between. The CDR3 has 15 amino acids. The germline V gene encodes CDR1 SGHTA and CDR2 FQGNSA. In DNA form, the CDR3 reads TGTGCCAGCAGCCCGACCGGGACGGCCGCCTACGAGCAGTACTTC. Translation gives CASSPTGTAAYEQYF.

The gene calls are TRBV11-1 and TRBJ1-1; D is unclear. Germline V gives CDR1 SGHAT, CDR2 FQDESV (reference sequence). This CDR3 region has 9 residues. V dropped 10 bases and J dropped 10 bases, with 10 bases sitting between them. CDR3 in DNA: TGTGCCACCCCCATTAGAGCTTTCTTT. Protein product: CATPIRAFF.

The chain uses TRBV5-1 and TRBJ2-5; no definite D call. CDR3 length equals 13 residues. Trimming took off 4 bases at V and 1 base at J, with 8 bases between the two ends. Germline V gene sequence: CDR1 SGHRS, CDR2 YFSETQ. The CDR3 sequence is CASSPQPQETQYF. CDR3 DNA sequence: TGCGCCAGCAGCCCTCAACCCCAAGAGACCCAGTACTTC.

V usage is TRBV7-2 and J usage is TRBJ2-5, with D uncertain. The CDR3 has 18 amino acids. V lost 0 bases and J lost 1, with 18 bases in between. Per germline, CDR1 SGHTA and CDR2 FQGNSA. CDR3 DNA: TGTGCCAGCAGCTTAGCGGGTACCTCTTGGGGTAGCCAAGAGACCCAGTACTTC. Translation: CASSLAGTSWGSQETQYF. Complete variable domain (other parts from reference TRBV7-2 and TRBJ2-5): GAGVSQSPSNKVTEKGKDVELRCDPISGHTALYWYRQSLGQGLEFLIYFQGNSAPDKSGLPSDRFSAERTGGSVSTLTIQRTQQEDSAVYLCASSLAGTSWGSQETQYFGPGTRLLVL.

This clone was counted between two and nine times. This chain joins TRBV30 and TRBJ1-6; 7 nucleotides line up with TRBD1. Unmatched junction bases numbered 10, after V lost 3 bases and J lost 14 bases. CDR1 is GTSNPN and CDR2 is SVGIG in the germline V gene (reference sequence). The CDR3 is 13 amino acids. CDR3 sequence: CAWRGTGDGTLHF. CDR3 DNA sequence: TGTGCCTGGAGGGGAACAGGGGATGGAACCCTCCACTTT. Using reference TRBV30 and TRBJ1-6 for the parts outside the CDR3, the full variable domain is SQTIHQWPATLVQPVGSPLSLECTVEGTSNPNLYWYRQAAGRGLQLLFYSVGIGQISSEVPQNLSASRPQDRQFILSSKKLLLSDSGFYLCAWRGTGDGTLHFGNGTRLTVT.

In its sample, this clone was seen a few times. V and J are TRBV28 and TRBJ1-2; D is undetermined. The length of the CDR3 is 14 residues. With 10 bases removed from V and 2 bases from J, the gap between germline ends came to 17 bases. Germline values: CDR1 MDHEN, CDR2 SYDVKM. The CDR3 DNA is TGTGCCACCGGGATCTTGAAACCGAACTATGGCTACACCTTC. Protein sequence: CATGILKPNYGYTF.

This clone was found once. The chain uses TRBV2 and TRBJ2-1; TRBD2 is a possible D gene (6 bases). Looked up from germline, CDR1 is SNHLY and CDR2 is FYNNEI. Trimming cost V 4 bases and J 0 bases, with 10 bases left between them. CDR3 length equals 15 residues. The CDR3 spells CASSVRGGSYNEQFF. The CDR3 coding sequence is TGTGCCAGCAGTGTAAGGGGAGGCTCCTACAATGAGCAGTTCTTC.

The chain combines TRBV11-1 with TRBJ2-7, with 9 bases aligning to TRBD1. This CDR3 has 14 residues. The germline gives CDR1 SGHAT, CDR2 FQDESV (reference sequence). V shed 2 bases, J shed 6 bases, and the junction held 5 bases outside the gene matches. The CDR3 sequence: CASSLRDRVSEQYF. Written as DNA, the CDR3 is TGTGCCAGCAGCTTACGGGACAGGGTTAGCGAGCAGTACTTC. Using reference TRBV11-1 and TRBJ2-7 for the parts outside the CDR3, the full variable domain is EAEVAQSPRYKITEKSQAVAFWCDPISGHATLYWYRQILGQGPELLVQFQDESVVDDSQLPKDRFSAERLKGVDSTLKIQPAELGDSAMYLCASSLRDRVSEQYFGPGTRLTVT.

V is TRBV7-8 and J is TRBJ2-7; TRBD2 is a possible D gene (5 bases). V was cut by 5 bases and J by 2 bases, with 19 bases left in between. The germline gives CDR1 SGHVS, CDR2 FQNEAQ. This CDR3 is built from 16 residues. The CDR3 loop reads CASSPTAGTYTYEQYF. The CDR3, as DNA: TGTGCCAGCAGCCCGACCGCGGGTACCTACACCTACGAGCAGTACTTC.

The gene calls are TRBV11-2 and TRBJ2-2; TRBD2 matches 8 bases. In germline, CDR1 is SGHAT, CDR2 FQNNGV. V shed 5 bases, J shed 7 bases, and the junction held 9 bases outside the gene matches. The CDR3 spans 15 residues. CDR3 nucleotides: TGTGCCAGCAGCACGGGACTAGTACGGGTCGGGGAGCTGTTTTTT. Its protein product is CASSTGLVRVGELFF.

This rearrangement joins TRBV5-1 to TRBJ1-1; D not resolved. CDR1 SGHRS and CDR2 YFSETQ come from the germline V gene. The CDR3 is 16 amino acids. V lost 0 bases and J 1 base, leaving 13 bases between the germline ends. The chain's CDR3 is CASSLGVGLTNTEAFF. The DNA of the CDR3 is TGCGCCAGCAGCTTGGGGGTTGGACTCACGAACACTGAAGCTTTCTTT.

The chain joins TRBV7-2 to TRBJ1-1, with D possibly being TRBD1 (5 bases). Per germline, CDR1 SGHTA and CDR2 FQGNSA. Trimming took off 3 bases at V and 3 bases at J, with 11 bases between the two ends. The length of the CDR3 is 14 residues. CDR3 sequence: CASSFGAVDTEAFF. CDR3 nucleotide sequence: TGTGCCAGCAGCTTCGGGGCAGTGGACACTGAAGCTTTCTTT.

V usage is TRBV5-1 and J usage is TRBJ1-1; TRBD1 is a possible D gene (6 bases). The CDR3 loop spans 16 amino acids. CDR1 and CDR2 (germline): SGHRS, YFSETQ. V lost 1 base to trimming and J lost 1 base, with 14 bases between them. CDR3 loop: CASSLTGSNPNTEAFF. DNA for the CDR3: TGCGCCAGCAGCTTGACAGGGTCGAACCCGAACACTGAAGCTTTCTTT.

This chain connects TRBV7-8 to TRBJ2-5; 8 bases are shared with TRBD2. The ends lost 4 bases at V and 1 base at J; junction bases unmatched: 2. Germline lookup yields CDR1 SGHVS and CDR2 FQNEAQ. CDR3 length: 14 residues. Here the CDR3 DNA reads TGTGCCAGCAGCTACAGCGGGGGCCAAGAGACCCAGTACTTC. Translation: CASSYSGGQETQYF.

The chain joins TRBV7-9 to TRBJ1-1; a weak D match, TRBD1 (6 bases). Trimming took 3 bases from V and 3 from J, leaving 17 bases between them. There are 16 residues in the CDR3. CDR1 SEHNR and CDR2 FQNEAQ come from the germline V gene (reference sequence). The CDR3 DNA reads as TGTGCCAGCAGCTTCTCTGGAAGGGGGGAGGACACTGAAGCTTTCTTT. Protein product: CASSFSGRGEDTEAFF.

The chain combines TRBV9 with TRBJ2-7; D uncertain. Per germline, CDR1 SGDLS and CDR2 YYNGEE. This CDR3 has 14 amino acids. V shed 0 bases and J shed 7 bases, with 14 bases lying between them. Here the CDR3 reads CASSVGRINTEQYF. The CDR3 DNA sequence: TGTGCCAGCAGCGTAGGCAGGATCAACACTGAGCAGTACTTC. The full variable domain, completed using reference TRBV9 and TRBJ2-7, is DSGVTQTPKHLITATGQRVTLRCSPRSGDLSVYWYQQSLDQGLQFLIQYYNGEERAKGNILERFSAQQFPDLHSELNLSSLELGDSALYFCASSVGRINTEQYFGPGTRLTVT.

The V gene is TRBV27, the J gene TRBJ2-3, with D perhaps matching TRBD2 (5 bases). The V and J ends lost 6 bases and 5 bases respectively, with 21 bases between them. This CDR3 region has 16 residues. Germline lookup yields CDR1 MNHEY and CDR2 SMNVEV (reference sequence). The CDR3 is CASRYRGYRFEDTQYF. In DNA, the CDR3 is TGTGCCAGCAGATATAGAGGGTATCGTTTCGAAGATACGCAGTATTTT.

The chain has TRBV7-9 and TRBJ2-6; tentative D call: TRBD2 (5 bases). Trimming removed 0 bases at V and 1 base at J, with 7 bases between. CDR1 and CDR2 (germline): SEHNR, FQNEAQ (reference sequence). The CDR3 runs 16 residues. In nucleotides, the CDR3 is TGTGCCAGCAGCTTAGCACGAGGGTCTGGGGCCAACGTCCTGACTTTC. It yields the protein CASSLARGSGANVLTF. The variable domain in full, with the rest retrieved from reference TRBV7-9 and TRBJ2-6, is DTGVSQNPRHKITKRGQNVTFRCDPISEHNRLYWYRQTLGQGPEFLTYFQNEAQLEKSRLLSDRFSAERPKGSFSTLEIQRTEQGDSAMYLCASSLARGSGANVLTFGAGSRLTVL.

This chain links TRBV4-1 with TRBJ2-1; 8 bases map to TRBD2. This CDR3 contains 17 residues. With V trimmed by 1 base and J by 7 bases, 12 bases remained unmatched. The germline CDR1 and CDR2 sequences are MGHRA and YSYEKL. CDR3 nucleotide sequence: TGCGCCAGCAGCCAAGTTTTTGGTAGCGGGATTAGAAATGAGCAGTTCTTC. Translating gives CASSQVFGSGIRNEQFF.

The CDR3 reads CASSSHSGQRLYGYTF. CDR3 nucleotides: TGTGCCAGCAGCAGCCACTCGGGGCAGCGGCTCTATGGCTACACCTTC. This chain joins TRBV21-1 and TRBJ1-2. TRBV21-1 is assigned pseudogene status. This CDR3 is 16 amino acids long.